This T cell receptor (beta chain) derives from a study of blood T cell repertoires in COVID-19. Across the study: PBMCs, B-cell-depleted T cells, or T cells provided the cDNA or gDNA that made up the material.

J was trimmed by 0 bases and V by 4 bases; bases with no gene match: 8. The CDR3 covers 18 residues. Germline CDR1 and CDR2: SGHTA and FQGTGA. A COVID-19 case was met by exposed participants within 2 weeks before study entry. Assay: immunoSEQ multiplex PCR; the TCRdb copy retains only in-frame clones and omits some. Altogether about 280,000 clones are present, roughly 80% being singletons, with the ten largest covering roughly 5.3%. The rearrangement joins TRBV7-3 to TRBJ2-1; 11 nucleotides agree with TRBD2. Specimen: PBMCs or T cells enriched from blood (not recorded which). The TCR was taken from a man aged 35 to 55 who had been exposed to COVID-19. The chain's CDR3 is CASSYHPTSGGSYNEQFF. The CDR3, as DNA: TGTGCCAGCAGCTACCACCCCACTAGCGGGGGCTCCTACAATGAGCAGTTCTTC. Complete variable domain (other parts from reference TRBV7-3 and TRBJ2-1): GAGVSQTPSNKVTEKGKYVELRCDPISGHTALYWYRQSLGQGPEFLIYFQGTGAADDSGLPNDRFFAVRPEGSVSTLKIQRTERGDSAVYLCASSYHPTSGGSYNEQFFGPGTRLTVL.